This T cell receptor beta chain was sequenced for a study of OX40 agonist ivuxolimab in advanced cancers. The overall study: Given to patients was ivuxolimab, an agonistic anti-OX40 (CD134) antibody. Dose-escalation patients were diagnosed with hepatocellular carcinoma, melanoma, renal cell cancer or head and neck cancer. Checkpoint inhibitors had been given previously to 35% to 50% of patients.

Germline trimming cut 5 bases from V and 4 bases from J; bases unmatched to any gene: 5. This CDR3 spans 15 amino acids. The germline V gene encodes CDR1 MRHNA and CDR2 SNTAGT. Sequencing used immunoSEQ multiplex PCR; TCRdb keeps in-frame clones, though not all of them. The sample contains some 72,000 clones, roughly 90% of which appear only once. J is TRBJ2-5 and V is TRBV6-4; 12 bases align to TRBD2. The sequenced sample was CD4+ or CD8+ T cells sorted from blood, obtained in a trial of the OX40 agonist ivuxolimab. This TCR derives from an adult with an advanced solid tumor such as melanoma, head and neck, liver or kidney cancer. As DNA, the CDR3 is TGTGCCAGCAGTAGAGCGGGACTAGCGGGAGAGACCCAGTACTTC. This gives the protein CASSRAGLAGETQYF.